Listed below are T cell receptor beta chains from one sample, sequenced in a study of CD8 T cells in ankylosing spondylitis. MiXCR, applied by TCRdb to the 5' RACE reads, yields one record per CDR3 protein. The sample carries approximately 150,000 distinct CDR3 sequences, 30% to 35% recorded once. Specimen: synovial fluid, either unsorted or a sorted T cell fraction (not recorded which). The receptor set was obtained from a male donor with ankylosing spondylitis. Both conserved end residues are part of each CDR3. D genes are given only for firm matches. A row's size may be missing; if present it is once, few, many or a size class.

CDR3 protein: CASSLQLGWATKAFF
CDR3 DNA: TGTGCCAGCAGTCTACAACTAGGGTGGGCCACTAAAGCTTTCTTT
clone size: -
V gene: TRBV3-1
J gene: TRBJ1-1
D gene: -

CDR3 protein: CSVHKGRRGTEAFF
CDR3 DNA: TGCAGCGTTCATAAGGGACGGCGGGGCACTGAAGCTTTCTTT
clone size: many
V gene: TRBV29-1
J gene: TRBJ1-1
D gene: -

CDR3 protein: CASSQGVQGGSYGYTF
CDR3 DNA: TGTGCCAGCAGCCAAGGAGTCCAGGGAGGATCCTATGGCTACACCTTC
clone size: -
V gene: TRBV14
J gene: TRBJ1-2
D gene: -

CDR3 protein: CASSYSTSGQPQHF
CDR3 DNA: TGTGCCAGCAGTTACTCTACGAGTGGGCAGCCCCAGCATTTT
clone size: few
V gene: TRBV6-5
J gene: TRBJ1-5
D gene: -

CDR3 protein: CATSDFGQGGTTEAFF
CDR3 DNA: TGTGCCACCAGTGATTTTGGACAGGGCGGAACCACTGAAGCTTTCTTT
clone size: -
V gene: TRBV24-1
J gene: TRBJ1-1
D gene: TRBD1

CDR3 protein: CASSSGPEQYF
CDR3 DNA: TGTGCCAGCAGTAGCGGACCCGAGCAGTACTTC
clone size: -
V gene: TRBV2
J gene: TRBJ2-7
D gene: -

CDR3 protein: CSAKGRVSNQPQHF
CDR3 DNA: TGCAGTGCTAAAGGGAGGGTGAGCAATCAGCCCCAGCATTTT
clone size: -
V gene: TRBV20-1
J gene: TRBJ1-5
D gene: -

CDR3 protein: CASSPDRAGRTGELFF
CDR3 DNA: TGTGCCAGCAGCCCAGACAGGGCTGGAAGAACCGGGGAGCTGTTTTTT
clone size: many
V gene: TRBV2
J gene: TRBJ2-2
D gene: TRBD1

CDR3 protein: CAISSGSTGANVLTF
CDR3 DNA: TGTGCCATCAGCTCAGGGTCCACCGGGGCCAACGTCCTGACTTTC
clone size: many
V gene: TRBV10-3
J gene: TRBJ2-6
D gene: -

CDR3 protein: CASSLRVAIYEQYF
CDR3 DNA: TGTGCCAGCAGCTTAAGAGTAGCAATCTACGAGCAGTACTTC
clone size: -
V gene: TRBV7-2
J gene: TRBJ2-7
D gene: -

CDR3 protein: CASSLAGVQTEQYF
CDR3 DNA: TGTGCCAGCAGCTTAGCGGGGGTACAGACGGAGCAGTACTTC
clone size: -
V gene: TRBV7-8
J gene: TRBJ2-7
D gene: -

CDR3 protein: CASSSRGGSGNSPLHF
CDR3 DNA: TGTGCCAGCAGTTCCCGAGGAGGGAGTGGGAATTCACCCCTCCACTTT
clone size: -
V gene: TRBV6-5
J gene: TRBJ1-6
D gene: -

CDR3 protein: CASSVGTSEQYRKNEQFF
CDR3 DNA: TGTGCCAGCAGCGTAGGTACTAGCGAGCAATACAGAAAGAATGAGCAGTTCTTC
clone size: few
V gene: TRBV9
J gene: TRBJ2-1
D gene: TRBD2

CDR3 protein: CASAPKRGGYNEQFF
CDR3 DNA: TGTGCCAGCGCCCCTAAGCGGGGGGGATACAATGAGCAGTTCTTC
clone size: -
V gene: TRBV27
J gene: TRBJ2-1
D gene: TRBD2

CDR3 protein: CASSYNRQETQYF
CDR3 DNA: TGTGCCAGCAGTTACAACAGGCAAGAGACCCAGTACTTC
clone size: once
V gene: TRBV2
J gene: TRBJ2-5
D gene: -

CDR3 protein: CASSSYRGLNYGYTF
CDR3 DNA: TGTGCCAGCAGCTCCTACAGGGGGTTAAACTATGGCTACACCTTC
clone size: many
V gene: TRBV7-2
J gene: TRBJ1-2
D gene: TRBD1

CDR3 protein: CAWSWGGEAFF
CDR3 DNA: TGTGCCTGGAGCTGGGGAGGGGAAGCTTTCTTT
clone size: many
V gene: TRBV30
J gene: TRBJ1-1
D gene: -

CDR3 protein: CASSFQGLANTEAFF
CDR3 DNA: TGTGCCAGCAGTTTCCAGGGTCTGGCGAACACTGAAGCTTTCTTT
clone size: few
V gene: TRBV28
J gene: TRBJ1-1
D gene: -

CDR3 protein: CASSLAGDRNEKLFF
CDR3 DNA: TGTGCCAGCAGCTTAGCGGGAGATCGCAATGAAAAACTGTTTTTT
clone size: -
V gene: TRBV11-1
J gene: TRBJ1-4
D gene: -

CDR3 protein: CSVAIDYEQYF
CDR3 DNA: TGCAGCGTTGCCATAGACTACGAGCAGTACTTC
clone size: -
V gene: TRBV29-1
J gene: TRBJ2-7
D gene: -

CDR3 protein: CSFGRESYGYTF
CDR3 DNA: TGCAGCTTCGGACGGGAATCCTATGGCTACACCTTC
clone size: few
V gene: TRBV29-1
J gene: TRBJ1-2
D gene: -

CDR3 protein: CAWSGKGREPQHF
CDR3 DNA: TGTGCCTGGAGTGGAAAAGGACGGGAGCCCCAGCATTTT
clone size: many
V gene: TRBV30
J gene: TRBJ1-5
D gene: -

CDR3 protein: CASSPEGRTQYF
CDR3 DNA: TGTGCCAGCTCACCCGAGGGGAGGACCCAGTACTTC
clone size: many
V gene: TRBV18
J gene: TRBJ2-5
D gene: -

CDR3 protein: CASSLALASGSRETQYF
CDR3 DNA: TGTGCCAGCAGCTTAGCGCTGGCTAGCGGGAGCAGAGAGACCCAGTACTTC
clone size: few
V gene: TRBV7-9
J gene: TRBJ2-5
D gene: TRBD2

CDR3 protein: CASSIPGQGARGYTF
CDR3 DNA: TGTGCCAGCAGCATCCCGGGACAGGGGGCGCGGGGCTACACCTTC
clone size: -
V gene: TRBV7-9
J gene: TRBJ1-2
D gene: TRBD1

CDR3 protein: CASSALPGQGNTGELFF
CDR3 DNA: TGCGCCAGCAGCGCGTTGCCGGGACAGGGGAACACCGGGGAGCTGTTTTTT
clone size: many
V gene: TRBV5-1
J gene: TRBJ2-2
D gene: TRBD1

CDR3 protein: CASTPGAYNSPLHF
CDR3 DNA: TGTGCCAGCACCCCCGGGGCTTATAATTCACCCCTCCACTTT
clone size: few
V gene: TRBV7-9
J gene: TRBJ1-6
D gene: -

CDR3 protein: CASSSGTYTQYF
CDR3 DNA: TGTGCCAGCAGTTCTGGGACCTATACGCAGTATTTT
clone size: -
V gene: TRBV28
J gene: TRBJ2-3
D gene: -

CDR3 protein: CASGSLTGVGNTIYF
CDR3 DNA: TGTGCCAGCGGCTCCCTTACAGGAGTCGGAAACACCATATATTTT
clone size: -
V gene: TRBV27
J gene: TRBJ1-3
D gene: -

CDR3 protein: CASSPRGAGGRVEQYF
CDR3 DNA: TGTGCCAGCAGTCCTAGGGGAGCGGGAGGGCGGGTCGAGCAGTACTTC
clone size: -
V gene: TRBV28
J gene: TRBJ2-7
D gene: TRBD2

CDR3 protein: CSASGWLTGRSGNTIYF
CDR3 DNA: TGCAGTGCTAGTGGGTGGCTTACAGGGCGCTCTGGAAACACCATATATTTT
clone size: many
V gene: TRBV20-1
J gene: TRBJ1-3
D gene: -

CDR3 protein: CASSDVGQGTYEQYF
CDR3 DNA: TGTGCCAGCAGTGACGTGGGGCAGGGGACCTACGAGCAGTACTTC
clone size: -
V gene: TRBV6-1
J gene: TRBJ2-7
D gene: -

CDR3 protein: CASSDDSLGNQPQHF
CDR3 DNA: TGTGCCAGCAGTGACGACAGTCTTGGCAATCAGCCCCAGCATTTT
clone size: -
V gene: TRBV12-3/TRBV12-4
J gene: TRBJ1-5
D gene: -

CDR3 protein: CASSSLRVVDTGELFF
CDR3 DNA: TGTGCCAGCAGCTCCCTCCGAGTTGTGGACACCGGGGAGCTGTTTTTT
clone size: -
V gene: TRBV12-3/TRBV12-4
J gene: TRBJ2-2
D gene: -

CDR3 protein: CSASGRQGAVTEAFF
CDR3 DNA: TGCAGTGCTAGTGGGAGACAGGGGGCGGTCACTGAAGCTTTCTTT
clone size: -
V gene: TRBV20-1
J gene: TRBJ1-1
D gene: TRBD1

CDR3 protein: CASSFGQSNQPQHF
CDR3 DNA: TGTGCCAGCAGTTTCGGACAGAGCAATCAGCCCCAGCATTTT
clone size: -
V gene: TRBV12-3/TRBV12-4
J gene: TRBJ1-5
D gene: -

CDR3 protein: CASSGPGLAGEAGELFF
CDR3 DNA: TGTGCCAGCAGTGGCCCGGGACTAGCGGGAGAGGCCGGGGAGCTGTTTTTT
clone size: few
V gene: TRBV2
J gene: TRBJ2-2
D gene: TRBD2

CDR3 protein: CASSYRQGGHEQYF
CDR3 DNA: TGTGCCAGCAGCTATCGACAGGGAGGTCACGAGCAGTACTTC
clone size: -
V gene: TRBV7-6
J gene: TRBJ2-7
D gene: -

CDR3 protein: CASSPTGDDEQFF
CDR3 DNA: TGTGCCAGCAGCCCGACAGGGGATGATGAGCAGTTCTTC
clone size: many
V gene: TRBV11-2
J gene: TRBJ2-1
D gene: TRBD1

CDR3 protein: CASRDSLNTEAFF
CDR3 DNA: TGTGCCAGTCGGGACAGTCTGAACACTGAAGCTTTCTTT
clone size: -
V gene: TRBV3-1
J gene: TRBJ1-1
D gene: TRBD1

CDR3 protein: CASSFRGTAFF
CDR3 DNA: TGTGCCAGCAGTTTCAGGGGAACAGCTTTCTTT
clone size: few
V gene: TRBV12-3/TRBV12-4
J gene: TRBJ1-1
D gene: -

CDR3 protein: CASSDGQTETQYF
CDR3 DNA: TGTGCCAGCAGCGACGGACAGACAGAGACCCAGTACTTC
clone size: -
V gene: TRBV2
J gene: TRBJ2-5
D gene: -

CDR3 protein: CASSLAEIAAGELFF
CDR3 DNA: TGCGCCAGCAGCTTGGCCGAGATAGCCGCCGGGGAGCTGTTTTTT
clone size: few
V gene: TRBV5-1
J gene: TRBJ2-2
D gene: -

CDR3 protein: CASSLGPPPLAGRQEQYF
CDR3 DNA: TGTGCCAGCAGTTTAGGACCGCCCCCACTAGCGGGACGCCAGGAGCAGTACTTC
clone size: -
V gene: TRBV27
J gene: TRBJ2-7
D gene: TRBD2

CDR3 protein: CSADRVHTDTQYF
CDR3 DNA: TGCAGTGCTGACAGGGTCCACACAGATACGCAGTATTTT
clone size: -
V gene: TRBV20-1
J gene: TRBJ2-3
D gene: TRBD1